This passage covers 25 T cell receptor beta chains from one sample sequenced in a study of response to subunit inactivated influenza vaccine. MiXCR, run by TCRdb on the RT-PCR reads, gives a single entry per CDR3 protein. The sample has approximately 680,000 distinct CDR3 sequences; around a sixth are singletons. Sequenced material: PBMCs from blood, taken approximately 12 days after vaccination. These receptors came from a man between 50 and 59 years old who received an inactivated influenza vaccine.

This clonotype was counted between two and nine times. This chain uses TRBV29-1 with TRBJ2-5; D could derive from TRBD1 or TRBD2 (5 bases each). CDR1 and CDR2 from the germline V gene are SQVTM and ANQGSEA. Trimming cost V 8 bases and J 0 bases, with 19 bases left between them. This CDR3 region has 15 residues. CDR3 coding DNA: TGCAGCTCCTTTCCCGGGACCGCGAACCAAGAGACCCAGTACTTC. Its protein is CSSFPGTANQETQYF.

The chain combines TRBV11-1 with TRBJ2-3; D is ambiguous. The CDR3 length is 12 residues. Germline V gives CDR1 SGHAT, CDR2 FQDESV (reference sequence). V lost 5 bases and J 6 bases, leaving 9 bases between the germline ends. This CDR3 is CASSRNRDTQYF. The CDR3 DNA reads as TGTGCCAGCAGCCGAAATAGGGATACGCAGTATTTT.

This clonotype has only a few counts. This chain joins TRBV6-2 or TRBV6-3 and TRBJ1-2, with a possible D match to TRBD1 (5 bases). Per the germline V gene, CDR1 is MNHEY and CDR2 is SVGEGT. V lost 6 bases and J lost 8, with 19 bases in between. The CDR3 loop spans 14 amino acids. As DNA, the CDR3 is TGTGCCAGCAGATCGCCGGGGCGACTGGGGGGCTACACCTTC. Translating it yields CASRSPGRLGGYTF.

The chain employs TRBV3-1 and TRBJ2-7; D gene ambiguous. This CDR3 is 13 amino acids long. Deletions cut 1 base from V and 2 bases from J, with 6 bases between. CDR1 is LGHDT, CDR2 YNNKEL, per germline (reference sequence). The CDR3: CASSQVQAYEQYF. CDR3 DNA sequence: TGTGCCAGCAGCCAAGTTCAGGCCTACGAGCAGTACTTC.

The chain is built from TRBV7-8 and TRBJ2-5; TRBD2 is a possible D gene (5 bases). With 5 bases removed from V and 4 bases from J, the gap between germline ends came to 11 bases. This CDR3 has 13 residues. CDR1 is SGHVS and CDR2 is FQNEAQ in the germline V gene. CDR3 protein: CASSLAGPETQYF. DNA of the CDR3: TGTGCCAGCAGCCTGGCGGGTCCAGAGACCCAGTACTTC.

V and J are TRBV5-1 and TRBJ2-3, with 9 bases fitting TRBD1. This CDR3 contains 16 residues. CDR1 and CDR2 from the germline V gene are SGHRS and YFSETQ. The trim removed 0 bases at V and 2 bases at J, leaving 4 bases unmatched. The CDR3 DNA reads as TGCGCCAGCAGCTTGGTAGGGACAGGGATCACAGATACGCAGTATTTT. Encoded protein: CASSLVGTGITDTQYF.

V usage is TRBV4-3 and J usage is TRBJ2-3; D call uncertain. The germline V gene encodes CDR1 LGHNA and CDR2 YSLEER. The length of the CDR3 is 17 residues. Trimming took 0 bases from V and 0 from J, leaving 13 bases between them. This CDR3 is CASSQDRAITSTDTQYF. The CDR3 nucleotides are TGCGCCAGCAGCCAAGATCGGGCCATTACTAGCACAGATACGCAGTATTTT.

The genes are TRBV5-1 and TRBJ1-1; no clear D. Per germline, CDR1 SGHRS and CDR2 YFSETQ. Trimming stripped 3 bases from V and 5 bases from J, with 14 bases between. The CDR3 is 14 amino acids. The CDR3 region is CASSSAARETEAFF. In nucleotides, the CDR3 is TGCGCCAGCAGCTCGGCGGCACGGGAGACTGAAGCTTTCTTT.

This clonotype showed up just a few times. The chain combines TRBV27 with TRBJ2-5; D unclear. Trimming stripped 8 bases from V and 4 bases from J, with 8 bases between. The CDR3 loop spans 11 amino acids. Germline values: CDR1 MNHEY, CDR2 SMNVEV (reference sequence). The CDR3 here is CASDLGETQYF. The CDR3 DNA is TGTGCCAGCGATTTAGGAGAGACCCAGTACTTC.

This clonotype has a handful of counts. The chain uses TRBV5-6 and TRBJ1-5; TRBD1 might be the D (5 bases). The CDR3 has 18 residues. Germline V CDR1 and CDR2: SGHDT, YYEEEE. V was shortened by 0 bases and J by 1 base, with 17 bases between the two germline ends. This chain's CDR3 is CASSLGPGTYLSNQPQHF. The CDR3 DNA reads TGTGCCAGCAGCTTGGGCCCAGGGACGTATTTGAGCAATCAGCCCCAGCATTTT.

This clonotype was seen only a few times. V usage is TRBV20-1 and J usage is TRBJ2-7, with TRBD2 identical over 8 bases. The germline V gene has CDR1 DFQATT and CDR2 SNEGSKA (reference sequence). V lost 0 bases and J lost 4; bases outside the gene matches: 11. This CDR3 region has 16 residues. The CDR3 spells CSARDWGRGGTYEQYF. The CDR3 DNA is TGCAGTGCTAGAGATTGGGGACGGGGGGGCACGTACGAGCAGTACTTC.

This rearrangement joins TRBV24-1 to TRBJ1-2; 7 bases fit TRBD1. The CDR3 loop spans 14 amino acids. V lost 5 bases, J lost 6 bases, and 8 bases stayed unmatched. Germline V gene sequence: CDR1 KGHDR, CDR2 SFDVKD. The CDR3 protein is CATSVRGERDGYTF. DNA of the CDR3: TGTGCCACCAGTGTCAGGGGGGAAAGGGATGGCTACACCTTC.

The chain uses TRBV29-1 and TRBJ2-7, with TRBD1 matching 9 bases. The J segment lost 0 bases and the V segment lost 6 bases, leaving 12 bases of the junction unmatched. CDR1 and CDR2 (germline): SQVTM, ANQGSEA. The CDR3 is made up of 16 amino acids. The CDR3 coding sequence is TGCAGCGTGTTCGACAGGGGGAGAGGGACCTCCTACGAGCAGTACTTC. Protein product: CSVFDRGRGTSYEQYF.

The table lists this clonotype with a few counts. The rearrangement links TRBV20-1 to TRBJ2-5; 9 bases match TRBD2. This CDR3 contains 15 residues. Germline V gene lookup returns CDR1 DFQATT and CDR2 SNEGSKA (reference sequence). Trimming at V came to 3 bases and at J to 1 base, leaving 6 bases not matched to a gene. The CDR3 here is CSASGERGAQETQYF. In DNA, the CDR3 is TGCAGTGCTAGTGGGGAGCGGGGGGCCCAAGAGACCCAGTACTTC.

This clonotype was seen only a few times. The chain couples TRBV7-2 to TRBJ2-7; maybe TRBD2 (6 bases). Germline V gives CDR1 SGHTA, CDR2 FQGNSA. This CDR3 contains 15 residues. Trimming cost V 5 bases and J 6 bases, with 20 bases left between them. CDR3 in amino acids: CASSPSLTSLSEQYF. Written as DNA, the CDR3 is TGTGCCAGCAGCCCCTCATTGACTAGTTTAAGCGAGCAGTACTTC.

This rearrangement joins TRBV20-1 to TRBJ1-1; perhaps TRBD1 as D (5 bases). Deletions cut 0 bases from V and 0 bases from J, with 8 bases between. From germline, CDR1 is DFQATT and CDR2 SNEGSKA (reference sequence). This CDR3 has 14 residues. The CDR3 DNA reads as TGCAGTGCTAGAGATGGGGGGGTGAACACTGAAGCTTTCTTT. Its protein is CSARDGGVNTEAFF.

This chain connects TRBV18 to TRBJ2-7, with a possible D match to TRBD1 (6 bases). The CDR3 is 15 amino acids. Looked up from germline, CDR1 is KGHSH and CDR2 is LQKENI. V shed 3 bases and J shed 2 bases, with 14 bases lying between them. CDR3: CASSPANRETYEQYF. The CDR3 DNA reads TGTGCCAGCTCACCCGCAAACAGGGAAACCTACGAGCAGTACTTC.

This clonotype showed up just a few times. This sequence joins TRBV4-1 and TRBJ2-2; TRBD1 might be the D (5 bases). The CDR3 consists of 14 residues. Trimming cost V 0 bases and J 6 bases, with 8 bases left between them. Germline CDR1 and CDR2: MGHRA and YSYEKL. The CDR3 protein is CASSQEEGAGELFF. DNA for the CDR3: TGCGCCAGCAGCCAAGAAGAAGGGGCCGGGGAGCTGTTTTTT.

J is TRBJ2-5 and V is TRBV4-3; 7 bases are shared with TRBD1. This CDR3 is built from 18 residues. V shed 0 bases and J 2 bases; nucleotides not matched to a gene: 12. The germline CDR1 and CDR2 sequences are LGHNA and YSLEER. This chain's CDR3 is CASSQDLGPGQPQETQYF. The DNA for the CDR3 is TGCGCCAGCAGCCAAGACCTGGGACCGGGACAGCCACAAGAGACCCAGTACTTC.

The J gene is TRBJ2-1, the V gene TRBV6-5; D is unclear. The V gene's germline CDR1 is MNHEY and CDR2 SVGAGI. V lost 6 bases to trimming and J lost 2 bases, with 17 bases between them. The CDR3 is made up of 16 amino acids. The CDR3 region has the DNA TGTGCCAGCAGCTACGAAACAAGGAAAACCTACAATGAGCAGTTCTTC. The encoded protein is CASSYETRKTYNEQFF.

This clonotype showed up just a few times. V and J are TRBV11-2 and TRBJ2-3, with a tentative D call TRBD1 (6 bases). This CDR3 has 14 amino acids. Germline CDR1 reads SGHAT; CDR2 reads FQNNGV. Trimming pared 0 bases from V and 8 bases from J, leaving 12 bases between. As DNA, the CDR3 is TGTGCCAGCAGCTTAGATAGGGGGTTGGGTACGCAGTATTTT. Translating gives CASSLDRGLGTQYF. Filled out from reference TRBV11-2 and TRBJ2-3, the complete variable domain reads EAGVAQSPRYKIIEKRQSVAFWCNPISGHATLYWYQQILGQGPKLLIQFQNNGVVDDSQLPKDRFSAERLKGVDSTLKIQPAKLEDSAVYLCASSLDRGLGTQYFGPGTRLTVL.

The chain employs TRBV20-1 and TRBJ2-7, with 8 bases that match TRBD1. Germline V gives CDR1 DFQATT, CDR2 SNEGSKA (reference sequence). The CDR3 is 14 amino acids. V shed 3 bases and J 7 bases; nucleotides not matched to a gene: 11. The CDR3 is CSASRQGSLFEQYF. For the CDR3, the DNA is TGCAGTGCTAGCCGACAGGGGAGTCTATTTGAGCAGTACTTC.

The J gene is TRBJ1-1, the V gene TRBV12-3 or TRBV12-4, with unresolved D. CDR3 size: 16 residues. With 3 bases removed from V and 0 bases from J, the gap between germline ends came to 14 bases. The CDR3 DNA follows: TGTGCCAGCAGTTTTCGGGAGTCCAGCATGAACACTGAAGCTTTCTTT. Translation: CASSFRESSMNTEAFF.

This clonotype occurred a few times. Here the CDR3 reads CASSPDRGQDGYTF. CDR3 sequence (DNA): TGCGCCAGCAGCCCGGACAGGGGCCAGGATGGCTACACCTTC. The chain joins TRBV5-1 to TRBJ1-2; TRBD1 aligns across 9 bases. Per the germline V gene, CDR1 is SGHRS and CDR2 is YFSETQ. V was clipped by 4 bases and J by 6 bases; unmatched bases: 7. The CDR3 has 14 residues.

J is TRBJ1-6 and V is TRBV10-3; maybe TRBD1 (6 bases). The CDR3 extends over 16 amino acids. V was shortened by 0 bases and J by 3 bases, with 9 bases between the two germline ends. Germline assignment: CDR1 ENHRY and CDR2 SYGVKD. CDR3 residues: CAISESMTGYNSPLHF. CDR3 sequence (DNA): TGTGCCATCAGTGAGTCGATGACAGGCTATAATTCACCCCTCCACTTT.